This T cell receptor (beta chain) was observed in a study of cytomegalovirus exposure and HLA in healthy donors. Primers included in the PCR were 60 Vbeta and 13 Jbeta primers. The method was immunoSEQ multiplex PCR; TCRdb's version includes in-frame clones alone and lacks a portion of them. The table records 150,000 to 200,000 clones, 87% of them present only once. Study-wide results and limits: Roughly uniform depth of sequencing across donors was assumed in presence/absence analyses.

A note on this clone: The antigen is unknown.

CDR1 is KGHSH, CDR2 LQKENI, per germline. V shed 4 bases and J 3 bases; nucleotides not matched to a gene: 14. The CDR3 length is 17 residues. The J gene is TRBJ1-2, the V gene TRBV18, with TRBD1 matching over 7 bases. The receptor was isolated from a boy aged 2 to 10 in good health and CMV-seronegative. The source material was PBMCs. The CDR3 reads CASSRNQQGPEDYGYTF. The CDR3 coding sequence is TGTGCCAGCTCACGGAATCAACAGGGGCCGGAAGACTATGGCTACACCTTC.